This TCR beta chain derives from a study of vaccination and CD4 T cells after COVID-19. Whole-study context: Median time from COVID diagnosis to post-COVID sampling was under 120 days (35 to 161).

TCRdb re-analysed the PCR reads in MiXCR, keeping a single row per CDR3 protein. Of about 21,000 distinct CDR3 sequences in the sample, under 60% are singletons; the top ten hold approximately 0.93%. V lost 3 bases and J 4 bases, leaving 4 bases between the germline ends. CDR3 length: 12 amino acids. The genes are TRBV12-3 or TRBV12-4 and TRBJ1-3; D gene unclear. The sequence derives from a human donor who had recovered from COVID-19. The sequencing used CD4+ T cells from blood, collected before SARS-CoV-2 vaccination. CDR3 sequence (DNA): TGTGCCAGCAGTTTTGCCGGAAACACCATATATTTT. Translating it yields CASSFAGNTIYF.